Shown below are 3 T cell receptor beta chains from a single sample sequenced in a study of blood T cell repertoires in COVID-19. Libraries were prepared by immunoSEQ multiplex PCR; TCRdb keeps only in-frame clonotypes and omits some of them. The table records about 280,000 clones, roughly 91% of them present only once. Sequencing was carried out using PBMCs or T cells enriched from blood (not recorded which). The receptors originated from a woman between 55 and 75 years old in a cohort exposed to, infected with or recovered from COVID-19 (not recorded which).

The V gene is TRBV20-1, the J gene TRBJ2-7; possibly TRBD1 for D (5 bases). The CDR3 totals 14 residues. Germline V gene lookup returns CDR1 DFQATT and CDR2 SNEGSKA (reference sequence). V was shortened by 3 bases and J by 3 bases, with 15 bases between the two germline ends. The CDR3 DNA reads TGCAGTGCTAGTTTCTTAAAGGGGTTCTACGAGCAGTACTTC. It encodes CSASFLKGFYEQYF.

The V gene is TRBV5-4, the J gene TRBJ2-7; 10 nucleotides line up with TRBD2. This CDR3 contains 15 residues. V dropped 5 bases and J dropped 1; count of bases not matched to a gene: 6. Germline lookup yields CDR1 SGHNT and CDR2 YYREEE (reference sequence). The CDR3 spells CASSSRTSGSYEQYF. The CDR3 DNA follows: TGTGCCAGCAGTTCGCGGACTAGCGGATCCTACGAGCAGTACTTC.

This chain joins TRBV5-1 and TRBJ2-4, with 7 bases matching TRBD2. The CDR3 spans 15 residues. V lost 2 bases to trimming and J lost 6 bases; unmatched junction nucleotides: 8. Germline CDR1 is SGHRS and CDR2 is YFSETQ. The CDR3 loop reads CASSLVSSGGNIQYF. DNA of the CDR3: TGCGCCAGCAGCTTAGTCAGTTCGGGGGGAAACATTCAGTACTTC.